This TCR beta chain was profiled in a study of blood T cell repertoires in COVID-19. Study background: The study drew acute and convalescent COVID-19 samples from the United States, Italy and Spain. PBMCs, B-cell-depleted T cells, or T cells were the source of the cDNA or gDNA that made up the material.

Study processing details: Reference gene primer amplification gave estimated nucleated cell counts. Produced via immunoSEQ multiplex PCR; TCRdb's table is partial and in-frame only. V and J calls plus clone size are reproduced from that table; the DNA served to infer D and trimming. The sample records about 49,000 clones, approximately 87% being singletons. This CDR3 is 14 amino acids long. From germline, CDR1 is LGHNA and CDR2 YSLEER. V lost 0 bases and J 0 bases, leaving 4 bases between the germline ends. V is TRBV4-3 and J is TRBJ2-3; the D is unclear. The receptor's source is a human donor in a cohort sampled during active COVID-19. The specimen was peripheral blood. CDR3 loop: CASSQDISTDTQYF. The CDR3, as DNA: TGCGCCAGCAGCCAAGATATTAGCACAGATACGCAGTATTTT.